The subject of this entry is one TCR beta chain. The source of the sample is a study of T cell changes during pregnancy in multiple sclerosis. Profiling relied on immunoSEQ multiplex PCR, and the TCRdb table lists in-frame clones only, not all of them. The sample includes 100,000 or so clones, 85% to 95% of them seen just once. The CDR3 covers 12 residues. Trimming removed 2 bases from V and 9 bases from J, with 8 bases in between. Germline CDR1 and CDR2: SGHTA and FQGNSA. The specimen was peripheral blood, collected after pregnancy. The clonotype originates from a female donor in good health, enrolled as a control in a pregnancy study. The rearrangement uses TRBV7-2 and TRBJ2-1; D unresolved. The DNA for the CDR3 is TGTGCCAGCAGCTTACCCCCAGGTGAGCAGTTCTTC. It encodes CASSLPPGEQFF.